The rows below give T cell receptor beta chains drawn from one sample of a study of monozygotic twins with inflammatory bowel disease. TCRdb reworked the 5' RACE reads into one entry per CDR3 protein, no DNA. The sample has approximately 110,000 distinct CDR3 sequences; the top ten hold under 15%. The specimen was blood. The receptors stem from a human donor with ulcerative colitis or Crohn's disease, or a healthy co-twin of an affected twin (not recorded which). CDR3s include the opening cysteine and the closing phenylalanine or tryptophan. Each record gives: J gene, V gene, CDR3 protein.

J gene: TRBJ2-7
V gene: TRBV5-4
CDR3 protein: CASSLAQGAHEQYF

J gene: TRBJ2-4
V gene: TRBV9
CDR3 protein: CASSPMGVVPAKNIQYF

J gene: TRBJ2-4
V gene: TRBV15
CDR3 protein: CATSSSAGSKNIQYF

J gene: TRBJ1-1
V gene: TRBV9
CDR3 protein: CASSVGGGGTEAFF

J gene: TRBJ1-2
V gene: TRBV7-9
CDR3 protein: CASSLDLLHYGYTF

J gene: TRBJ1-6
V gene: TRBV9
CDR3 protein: CASSYGTSHNSPLHF

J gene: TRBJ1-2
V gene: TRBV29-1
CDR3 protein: CSVERPGSYGYTF

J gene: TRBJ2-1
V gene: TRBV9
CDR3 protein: CASSTVRTSGTNGEQFF

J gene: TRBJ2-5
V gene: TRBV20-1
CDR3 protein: CSARRDREHETQYF

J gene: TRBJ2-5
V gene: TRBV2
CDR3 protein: CASSENRETQYF

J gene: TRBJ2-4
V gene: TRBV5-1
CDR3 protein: CASTIGTGWALDIQYF

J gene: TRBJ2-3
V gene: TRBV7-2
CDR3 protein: CASARRGQTDTQYF

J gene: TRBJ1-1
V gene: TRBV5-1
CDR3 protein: CASSLAPGNTEAFF

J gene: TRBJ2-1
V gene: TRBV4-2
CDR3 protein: CASSQLHRSSEYNEQFF

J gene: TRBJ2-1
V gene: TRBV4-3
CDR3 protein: CASSQDTAGELYNEQFF

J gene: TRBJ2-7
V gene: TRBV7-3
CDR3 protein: CASSPTGQYEQYF

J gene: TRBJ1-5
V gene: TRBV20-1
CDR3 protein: CSASLDSNQPQHF

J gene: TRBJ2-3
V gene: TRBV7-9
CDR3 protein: CASSPGTGVVTDTQYF

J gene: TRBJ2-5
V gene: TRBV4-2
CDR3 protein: CASSQARRGFETQYF

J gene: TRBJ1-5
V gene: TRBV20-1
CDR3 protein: CSARVGQGAQPQHF

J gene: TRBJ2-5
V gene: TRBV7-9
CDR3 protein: CASSLVRGFETQYF

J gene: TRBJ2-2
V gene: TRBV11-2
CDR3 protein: CASSPPGRTANTGELFF

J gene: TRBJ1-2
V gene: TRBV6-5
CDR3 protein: CASSLSYRGARRNYGYTF

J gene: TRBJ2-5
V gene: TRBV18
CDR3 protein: CASSPLRGNAIQETQYF

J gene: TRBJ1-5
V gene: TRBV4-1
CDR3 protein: CASSAPGQGSNQPQHF

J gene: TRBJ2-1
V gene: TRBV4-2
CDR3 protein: CASSPAVERGGYNEQFF

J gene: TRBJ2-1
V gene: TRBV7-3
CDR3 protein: CASSLTTGLAGRECEQFF